The 20 T cell receptor beta chains below come from one sample, sequenced in a study of beta chain features in type 1 diabetes. Sequencing targeted expressed TCRB transcripts, as all isolated RNA had been reverse transcribed. Profiling relied on immunoSEQ multiplex PCR, and the TCRdb table lists in-frame clones only, not all of them. The sample contains 300,000 to 350,000 clones, around 20% of which appear only once. Sequenced material: naive CD4+ T cells from blood. The receptors were gathered from a woman aged 18-29 years in good health.

This clone came up a few times. The chain joins TRBV7-9 to TRBJ2-1; 11 bases fit TRBD2. In germline, CDR1 is SEHNR, CDR2 FQNEAQ (reference sequence). This CDR3 is built from 18 residues. Unmatched junction bases numbered 18, after V lost 5 bases and J lost 9 bases. CDR3 coding DNA: TGTGCCAGCAGCAAGCATTCTAGCGGGGGGTTGAACCGCGCTGAGCAGTTCTTC. Residues: CASSKHSSGGLNRAEQFF.

CDR3 sequence: CASPASGMADTQYF. The CDR3 DNA reads TGTGCCAGCCCCGCAAGCGGGATGGCAGATACGCAGTATTTT. The chain uses TRBV21-1 and TRBJ2-3; TRBD2 reflects the table's D call only, with no check against the DNA. TRBV21-1 is recorded as a pseudogene. This CDR3 is 14 amino acids long.

The chain joins TRBV27 to TRBJ2-7, with D uncertain. The V end was cut by 1 base, the J end by 7 bases, with 11 bases between. This CDR3 has 13 amino acids. The germline V gene encodes CDR1 MNHEY and CDR2 SMNVEV (reference sequence). The CDR3 protein is CASSLLFGEEQYF. The CDR3 DNA reads TGTGCCAGCAGTTTATTATTTGGTGAGGAGCAGTACTTC.

The rearrangement uses TRBV2 and TRBJ1-2; 9 bases line up with TRBD1. This CDR3 region has 14 residues. The V segment lost 6 bases and the J segment 2 bases; nucleotides outside the gene matches: 4. CDR1 is SNHLY and CDR2 is FYNNEI in the germline V gene. DNA of the CDR3: TGTGCCAGCAGAGCCGGGACAGGGAACTATGGCTACACCTTC. It yields the protein CASRAGTGNYGYTF. Drawing the rest from reference TRBV2 and TRBJ1-2, the complete variable domain is EPEVTQTPSHQVTQMGQEVILRCVPISNHLYFYWYRQILGQKVEFLVSFYNNEISEKSEIFDDQFSVERPDGSNFTLKIRSTKLEDSAMYFCASRAGTGNYGYTFGSGTRLTVV.

This clone occurred a few times. This chain connects TRBV7-8 to TRBJ2-6, with 7 bases matching TRBD2. Germline V CDR1 and CDR2: SGHVS, FQNEAQ. The CDR3 has 19 residues. V lost 3 bases to trimming and J lost 1 base; unmatched junction nucleotides: 12. The CDR3 here is CASSFGRGGSMSGANVLTF. The CDR3 nucleotides read TGTGCCAGCAGCTTTGGGCGGGGCGGGAGTATGTCTGGGGCCAACGTCCTGACTTTC.

This clone has just a few counts. The rearrangement links TRBV6-1 to TRBJ2-6; no clear D gene. Germline-derived CDR1 and CDR2 are MNHNS and SASEGT. This CDR3 has 13 residues. Trimming left V 6 bases short and J 0 bases short, with 3 bases between. In nucleotides, the CDR3 is TGTGCCAGCAGCTTCTCTGGGGCCAACGTCCTGACTTTC. This gives the protein CASSFSGANVLTF.

The rearrangement joins TRBV6-5 to TRBJ2-3; weak D call: TRBD2 (5 bases). The CDR3 sequence is 13 residues long. Germline V lookup: CDR1 MNHEY, CDR2 SVGAGI. Trimming took off 6 bases at V and 2 bases at J, with 9 bases between the two ends. The chain's CDR3 is CASSDYHTDTQYF. The CDR3 region has the DNA TGTGCCAGCAGCGACTACCACACAGATACGCAGTATTTT.

This clone was detected a few times. The chain carries TRBV4-2 and TRBJ2-5, with 8 bases that match TRBD2. In germline, CDR1 is LGHNA, CDR2 YNFKEQ. The CDR3 runs to 16 residues. The V gene end was trimmed by 1 base and the J gene end by 2 bases; junction bases not matched to a gene: 6. The CDR3 sequence: CASSQGSSGGQETQYF. Written as DNA, the CDR3 is TGTGCCAGCAGCCAAGGTTCCAGCGGGGGACAAGAGACCCAGTACTTC.

This clone has only a few counts. The V and J genes are TRBV9 and TRBJ2-1; D possibly corresponds to TRBD1 (5 bases). Germline values: CDR1 SGDLS, CDR2 YYNGEE. CDR3 length: 15 residues. Trimming pared 0 bases from V and 4 bases from J, leaving 11 bases between. CDR3 nucleotides: TGTGCCAGCAGCGTAGGTCTCAGGACATACAATGAGCAGTTCTTC. It codes for CASSVGLRTYNEQFF. The full variable domain, rest sourced from reference TRBV9 and TRBJ2-1, is DSGVTQTPKHLITATGQRVTLRCSPRSGDLSVYWYQQSLDQGLQFLIQYYNGEERAKGNILERFSAQQFPDLHSELNLSSLELGDSALYFCASSVGLRTYNEQFFGPGTRLTVL.

The chain is built from TRBV6-6 and TRBJ2-2; tentatively, D is TRBD1 (6 bases). Trimming took 10 bases from V and 1 from J, leaving 13 bases between them. Per the germline V gene, CDR1 is MNHNY and CDR2 is SVGAGI (reference sequence). The CDR3 is made up of 14 amino acids. Written as DNA, the CDR3 is TGTGCCACCCTTTGGGGACAGAACACCGGGGAGCTGTTTTTT. Translated, it gives CATLWGQNTGELFF.

The DNA for the CDR3 is TGTGCCAGCAGCCAAGCGTATCAAGAGACCCAGTACTTC. Its protein is CASSQAYQETQYF. The chain employs TRBV4-2 and TRBJ2-5; D is uncertain. CDR3 length: 13 amino acids. Germline V gene lookup returns CDR1 LGHNA and CDR2 YNFKEQ. Trimming removed 1 base from V and 2 bases from J, with 5 bases in between.

This clone appeared a few times. This chain joins TRBV27 and TRBJ1-6; 9 bases fit TRBD1. There are 15 residues in the CDR3. Germline loops: CDR1 MNHEY, CDR2 SMNVEV (reference sequence). V was clipped by 4 bases and J by 11 bases; unmatched bases: 9. The CDR3 coding sequence is TGTGCCAGCAGTTCCTGGGGGACAGGGTCCACACCCCTCCACTTT. Amino acids: CASSSWGTGSTPLHF.

This clone has more than one count but fewer than ten. V usage is TRBV7-6 and J usage is TRBJ1-1; 7 positions agree with TRBD1. The V gene's germline CDR1 is SGHVS and CDR2 FNYEAQ. The trim removed 4 bases at V and 8 bases at J, leaving 7 bases unmatched. The CDR3 contains 13 residues. The DNA for the CDR3 is TGTGCCAGCAGCTCCTTAGGGGGCATCGAAGCTTTCTTT. This sequence encodes CASSSLGGIEAFF.

The rearrangement links TRBV5-1 to TRBJ2-5; weak D call: TRBD1 (5 bases). Trimming took off 4 bases at V and 4 bases at J, with 14 bases between the two ends. CDR3 length: 14 residues. In germline, CDR1 is SGHRS, CDR2 YFSETQ. The CDR3 loop reads CASSNPERGETQYF. CDR3 DNA sequence: TGCGCCAGCAGCAACCCAGAAAGGGGAGAGACCCAGTACTTC.

This clone showed up just a few times. The CDR3 reads CSVGQGGHEQYF. CDR3 DNA sequence: TGCAGCGTGGGACAGGGAGGCCACGAGCAGTACTTC. V and J are TRBV29-1 and TRBJ2-7; 9 bases line up with TRBD1. With V trimmed by 6 bases and J by 5 bases, 5 bases remained unmatched. Looked up from germline, CDR1 is SQVTM and CDR2 is ANQGSEA. CDR3 length equals 12 residues.

Only a few counts were recorded for this clone. The V call is TRBV13, the J call TRBJ2-7; a possible D gene is TRBD2 (6 bases). The CDR3 has 14 amino acids. Germline V gene sequence: CDR1 PRHDT, CDR2 FYEKMQ (reference sequence). Trimming removed 7 bases at V and 4 bases at J, with 17 bases between. The CDR3 is CASTRPRESYEQYF. In DNA, the CDR3 is TGTGCCAGCACCCGGCCCCGGGAGTCGTACGAGCAGTACTTC. Full variable domain (outside the CDR3, taken from reference TRBV13 and TRBJ2-7): AAGVIQSPRHLIKEKRETATLKCYPIPRHDTVYWYQQGPGQDPQFLISFYEKMQSDKGSIPDRFSAQQFSDYHSELNMSSLELGDSALYFCASTRPRESYEQYFGPGTRLTVT.

The gene calls are TRBV10-2 and TRBJ2-5; 8 bases map to TRBD2. The trim removed 6 bases at V and 4 bases at J, leaving 4 bases unmatched. The CDR3 runs to 13 residues. CDR1 is WSHSY, CDR2 SAAADI, per germline. CDR3 DNA sequence: TGCGCCAGCAGCGGTAGCGGGACAGAGACCCAGTACTTC. Translated, it gives CASSGSGTETQYF.

The chain couples TRBV29-1 to TRBJ1-5; TRBD1 matches 8 bases. V shed 6 bases and J 5 bases; nucleotides not matched to a gene: 9. The germline V gene encodes CDR1 SQVTM and CDR2 ANQGSEA. The CDR3 is 14 residues long. For the CDR3, the DNA is TGCAGCGTGACCCCGACAGGGGTCGATCAGCCCCAGCATTTT. It codes for CSVTPTGVDQPQHF.

This clone was recorded a few times. The CDR3 nucleotides are TGTGCCAGCAGCGCGGACTGGAACACTGAAGCTTTCTTT. Translated: CASSADWNTEAFF. This chain uses TRBV7-3 with TRBJ1-1; unclear D gene. V was trimmed by 5 bases and J by 1 base, leaving 8 bases between them. The CDR3 runs to 13 residues. The germline CDR1 and CDR2 sequences are SGHTA and FQGTGA. Filled out from reference TRBV7-3 and TRBJ1-1, the complete variable domain reads GAGVSQTPSNKVTEKGKYVELRCDPISGHTALYWYRQSLGQGPEFLIYFQGTGAADDSGLPNDRFFAVRPEGSVSTLKIQRTERGDSAVYLCASSADWNTEAFFGQGTRLTVV.

The J gene is TRBJ2-5, the V gene TRBV29-1; 13 positions agree with TRBD2. Trimming at V came to 7 bases and at J to 4 bases, leaving 6 bases not matched to a gene. This CDR3 has 14 amino acids. Germline loops: CDR1 SQVTM, CDR2 ANQGSEA. The CDR3 loop is CSAGTSGTRETQYF. CDR3 DNA sequence: TGCAGCGCCGGGACTAGCGGGACGCGAGAGACCCAGTACTTC.